This T cell receptor (beta chain) was profiled in a study of T cells after yellow fever vaccination. A 5'RACE template-switching step, the method used to make TCR cDNA, added a universal primer site and UMIs. TCRdb re-called the 5' RACE reads through MiXCR, storing one row per CDR3 protein. This table holds 300,000 to 400,000 distinct CDR3 sequences, about 4% found once. The sample was PBMCs, taken 5 days after the yellow fever booster vaccination. This TCR was recovered from a man aged 18 to 30 who received the YFV17D yellow fever vaccine.

In DNA form, the CDR3 reads TGCGCCAGCAGCTTGGAGGGGTTGGGGCAGCCCCAGCATTTT. This translates into CASSLEGLGQPQHF. The chain links TRBV5-1 to TRBJ1-5; D perhaps matches TRBD1 (5 bases). Germline loops: CDR1 SGHRS, CDR2 YFSETQ. The CDR3 is 14 residues long. Deletions cut 0 bases from V and 7 bases from J, with 11 bases between.